Listed here are 3 T cell receptor beta chains from one sample, sequenced in a study of identical twins. A single record per CDR3 protein comes from TCRdb applying MiXCR to the 5' RACE reads. This table has some 900,000 distinct CDR3 sequences, 10% to 15% appearing once. These sequences were also reported in another study, on yellow fever vaccine responses in identical twins.

Sequencing was performed on PBMCs. The receptors come from a woman younger than 30 in good health.

This clonotype was observed a handful of times. The chain joins TRBV6-4 to TRBJ1-1, with D perhaps matching TRBD1 (5 bases). The germline V gene has CDR1 MRHNA and CDR2 SNTAGT. This CDR3 contains 15 residues. V lost 3 bases and J lost 1, with 12 bases in between. The CDR3 bases are TGTGCCAGCAGTGAAGAGACAGTCGAGAACACTGAAGCTTTCTTT. Its protein product is CASSEETVENTEAFF.

This clonotype has more than one count but fewer than ten. The genes are TRBV7-6 and TRBJ2-1; 8 bases map to TRBD2. CDR3 length: 17 amino acids. Germline assignment: CDR1 SGHVS and CDR2 FNYEAQ. J gave up 4 bases and V 3 bases, and 11 bases lay outside the gene matches. This CDR3 reads CASSLGGRFPTYNEQFF. The CDR3 DNA follows: TGTGCCAGCAGCTTGGGCGGGAGGTTCCCAACTTACAATGAGCAGTTCTTC. The full variable domain, in which reference TRBV7-6 and TRBJ2-1 provide the parts outside the CDR3, is GAGVSQSPRYKVTKRGQDVALRCDPISGHVSLYWYRQALGQGPEFLTYFNYEAQQDKSGLPNDRFSAERPEGSISTLTIQRTEQRDSAMYRCASSLGGRFPTYNEQFFGPGTRLTVL.

This chain links TRBV7-9 with TRBJ2-5; tentatively, D is TRBD2 (5 bases). CDR3 size: 11 residues. V was trimmed by 2 bases and J by 13 bases, leaving 11 bases between them. Per the germline V gene, CDR1 is SEHNR and CDR2 is FQNEAQ (reference sequence). CDR3: CASSLTGLAYF. The CDR3 region has the DNA TGTGCCAGCAGCTTAACGGGCCTAGCGTACTTC.